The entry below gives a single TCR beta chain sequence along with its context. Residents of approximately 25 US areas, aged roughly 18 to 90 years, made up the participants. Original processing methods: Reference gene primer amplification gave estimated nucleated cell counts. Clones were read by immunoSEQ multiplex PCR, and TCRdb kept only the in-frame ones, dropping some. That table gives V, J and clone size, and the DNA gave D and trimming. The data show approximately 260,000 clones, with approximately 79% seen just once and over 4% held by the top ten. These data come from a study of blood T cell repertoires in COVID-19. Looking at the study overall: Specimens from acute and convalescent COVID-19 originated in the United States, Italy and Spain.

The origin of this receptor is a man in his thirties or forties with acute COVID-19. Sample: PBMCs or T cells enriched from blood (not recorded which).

DNA of the CDR3: TGTGCCACCAGTGAGGTGACAGGGACCCAAGAGACCCAGTACTTC. It specifies CATSEVTGTQETQYF. This sequence joins TRBV24-1 and TRBJ2-5; TRBD1 matches at 7 bases. V lost 4 bases to trimming and J lost 1 base; unmatched junction nucleotides: 5. Per germline, CDR1 KGHDR and CDR2 SFDVKD. CDR3 length equals 15 residues.